The rows below give T cell receptor beta chains drawn from one sample of a study of regulatory T cells in long-lasting Graves disease. TCRdb passed the multiplex PCR reads through MiXCR, listing each CDR3 protein once. Of about 660,000 distinct CDR3 sequences in the sample, around 30% were seen once. This material consisted of peripheral blood mononuclear cells (PBMCs), taken when the disease was refractory, from a patient treated with antithyroid drugs. These receptors all come from a female donor with Graves disease. Each CDR3 is given with its conserved first and last residue. The D gene is left open where the match is weak. Size values are once, few and many counts, or a class for expanded clones, and some rows have none.

j_gene: TRBJ1-2; v_gene: TRBV20-1; abundance: NA; d_gene: NA; CDR3aa: CSAVPRSYGYTF; CDR3nt: TGCAGTGCCGTACCCAGGAGCTATGGCTACACCTTC
j_gene: TRBJ2-7; v_gene: TRBV20-1; abundance: few; d_gene: TRBD2; CDR3aa: CSAPTPTSGSYEQYF; CDR3nt: TGCAGTGCCCCAACACCGACTAGCGGGAGTTACGAGCAGTACTTC
j_gene: TRBJ1-1; v_gene: TRBV28; abundance: many; d_gene: TRBD1; CDR3aa: CASSSDRVRTEAFF; CDR3nt: TGTGCCAGCAGTTCCGACAGGGTGAGGACTGAAGCTTTCTTT
j_gene: TRBJ2-7; v_gene: TRBV6-2/TRBV6-3; abundance: NA; d_gene: TRBD1; CDR3aa: CASSYCTGGCRSYEQYF; CDR3nt: TGTGCCAGCAGTTACTGTACAGGGGGCTGCAGGTCCTACGAGCAGTACTTC
j_gene: TRBJ2-3; v_gene: TRBV6-1; abundance: NA; d_gene: NA; CDR3aa: CATLLPGADTQYF; CDR3nt: TGTGCCACCCTTTTGCCGGGCGCAGATACGCAGTATTTT
j_gene: TRBJ1-3; v_gene: TRBV7-2; abundance: few; d_gene: NA; CDR3aa: CASSLTNGNTIYF; CDR3nt: TGTGCCAGCTCCCTCACAAACGGAAACACCATATATTTT
j_gene: TRBJ2-5; v_gene: TRBV11-2; abundance: many; d_gene: NA; CDR3aa: CASSFGSTETQYF; CDR3nt: TGTGCCAGCAGCTTTGGTAGCACAGAGACCCAGTACTTC
j_gene: TRBJ2-2; v_gene: TRBV20-1; abundance: few; d_gene: TRBD2; CDR3aa: CSARDRTSGNTGELFF; CDR3nt: TGCAGTGCTAGAGACCGGACTAGCGGTAACACCGGGGAGCTGTTTTTT
j_gene: TRBJ1-4; v_gene: TRBV6-1; abundance: many; d_gene: NA; CDR3aa: CASSAIQTNEKLFF; CDR3nt: TGTGCCAGCAGTGCCATCCAGACTAATGAAAAACTGTTTTTT
j_gene: TRBJ1-6; v_gene: TRBV6-1; abundance: NA; d_gene: NA; CDR3aa: CASSEAWGSYNSPLHF; CDR3nt: TGTGCCAGCAGTGAAGCTTGGGGCTCCTATAATTCACCCCTCCACTTT
j_gene: TRBJ1-1; v_gene: TRBV29-1; abundance: few; d_gene: NA; CDR3aa: CSVTKGGYTEAFF; CDR3nt: TGCAGCGTCACTAAGGGGGGATACACTGAAGCTTTCTTT
j_gene: TRBJ2-5; v_gene: TRBV28; abundance: few; d_gene: TRBD1; CDR3aa: CASSLSGGEKTQYF; CDR3nt: TGTGCCAGCAGTTTATCAGGGGGCGAGAAGACCCAGTACTTC
j_gene: TRBJ2-5; v_gene: TRBV6-1; abundance: NA; d_gene: NA; CDR3aa: CASTRFGGAQETQYF; CDR3nt: TGTGCCAGCACGCGGTTTGGCGGGGCCCAAGAGACCCAGTACTTC
j_gene: TRBJ1-1; v_gene: TRBV10-3; abundance: NA; d_gene: TRBD1; CDR3aa: CAITGGLNTEAFF; CDR3nt: TGTGCCATCACAGGGGGCTTGAACACTGAAGCTTTCTTT
j_gene: TRBJ1-1; v_gene: TRBV12-3/TRBV12-4; abundance: many; d_gene: NA; CDR3aa: CASSLGGVNTEAFF; CDR3nt: TGTGCCAGCAGCTTAGGGGGGGTGAACACTGAAGCTTTCTTT
j_gene: TRBJ1-6; v_gene: TRBV28; abundance: many; d_gene: TRBD1; CDR3aa: CASSLDRGDSPLHF; CDR3nt: TGTGCCAGCAGTTTGGACAGGGGTGATTCACCCCTCCACTTT
j_gene: TRBJ1-2; v_gene: TRBV19; abundance: NA; d_gene: NA; CDR3aa: CASSIDLYGQLPNYGYTF; CDR3nt: TGTGCCAGTAGTATAGATCTATACGGACAGCTTCCGAACTATGGCTACACCTTC
j_gene: TRBJ2-2; v_gene: TRBV9; abundance: NA; d_gene: NA; CDR3aa: CASSPSAGELFF; CDR3nt: TGTGCCAGCAGCCCCTCCGCCGGGGAGCTGTTTTTT
j_gene: TRBJ2-7; v_gene: TRBV20-1; abundance: NA; d_gene: TRBD2; CDR3aa: CSAIHLAGGPSYEQYF; CDR3nt: TGCAGTGCTATCCACCTAGCGGGAGGGCCTAGCTACGAGCAGTACTTC
j_gene: TRBJ1-4; v_gene: TRBV11-2; abundance: NA; d_gene: TRBD1; CDR3aa: CASSATGGGYEKLFF; CDR3nt: TGTGCCAGCAGCGCGACAGGGGGCGGGTATGAAAAACTGTTTTTT
j_gene: TRBJ1-3; v_gene: TRBV9; abundance: NA; d_gene: NA; CDR3aa: CASSEGGTSGNTIYF; CDR3nt: TGTGCCAGCAGCGAGGGGGGGACCTCTGGAAACACCATATATTTT
j_gene: TRBJ1-2; v_gene: TRBV29-1; abundance: NA; d_gene: NA; CDR3aa: CSVEDGQYGYTF; CDR3nt: TGCAGCGTTGAAGATGGCCAGTATGGCTACACCTTC
j_gene: TRBJ1-2; v_gene: TRBV28; abundance: many; d_gene: NA; CDR3aa: CASSPRVSYGYTF; CDR3nt: TGTGCCAGCAGTCCTAGAGTGTCCTATGGCTACACCTTC
j_gene: TRBJ1-2; v_gene: TRBV6-1; abundance: few; d_gene: TRBD1; CDR3aa: CASRLDRVVNGYTF; CDR3nt: TGTGCCAGCAGACTAGACAGGGTCGTAAATGGCTACACCTTC
j_gene: TRBJ2-5; v_gene: TRBV6-1; abundance: NA; d_gene: TRBD2; CDR3aa: CASSKGSGRSEETQYF; CDR3nt: TGTGCCAGCAGCAAAGGTAGCGGGAGGTCTGAAGAGACCCAGTACTTC
j_gene: TRBJ1-1; v_gene: TRBV28; abundance: many; d_gene: NA; CDR3aa: CASRPDGFGTEAFF; CDR3nt: TGTGCCAGCAGACCGGACGGATTTGGCACTGAAGCTTTCTTT
j_gene: TRBJ1-6; v_gene: TRBV12-3/TRBV12-4; abundance: many; d_gene: NA; CDR3aa: CASAPPGGSPLHF; CDR3nt: TGTGCCAGCGCTCCCCCAGGTGGTTCACCCCTCCACTTT
j_gene: TRBJ2-6; v_gene: TRBV6-1; abundance: few; d_gene: TRBD1; CDR3aa: CASPEGARGSGANVLTF; CDR3nt: TGTGCCAGCCCCGAGGGGGCCAGGGGCTCTGGGGCCAACGTCCTGACTTTC
j_gene: TRBJ1-1; v_gene: TRBV29-1; abundance: NA; d_gene: TRBD1; CDR3aa: CSVRTGHTEAFF; CDR3nt: TGCAGCGTCCGGACAGGGCACACTGAAGCTTTCTTT
j_gene: TRBJ1-1; v_gene: TRBV7-3; abundance: few; d_gene: NA; CDR3aa: CASSSRAPEAFF; CDR3nt: TGTGCCAGCAGCTCCCGGGCCCCTGAAGCTTTCTTT
j_gene: TRBJ1-5; v_gene: TRBV19; abundance: NA; d_gene: NA; CDR3aa: CASSIEQDSNQPQHF; CDR3nt: TGTGCCAGTAGTATAGAACAGGATAGCAATCAGCCCCAGCATTTT